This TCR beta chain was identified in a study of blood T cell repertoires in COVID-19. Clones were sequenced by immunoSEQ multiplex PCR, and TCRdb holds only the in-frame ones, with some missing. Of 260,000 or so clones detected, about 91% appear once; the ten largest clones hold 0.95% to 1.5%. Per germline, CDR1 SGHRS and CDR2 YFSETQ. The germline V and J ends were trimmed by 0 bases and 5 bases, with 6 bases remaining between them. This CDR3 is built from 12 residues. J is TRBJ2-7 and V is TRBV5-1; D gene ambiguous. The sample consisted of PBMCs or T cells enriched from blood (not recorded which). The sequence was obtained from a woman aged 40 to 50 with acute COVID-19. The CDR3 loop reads CASSLVAHEQYF. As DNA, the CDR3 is TGCGCCAGCAGCTTGGTAGCCCACGAGCAGTACTTC.